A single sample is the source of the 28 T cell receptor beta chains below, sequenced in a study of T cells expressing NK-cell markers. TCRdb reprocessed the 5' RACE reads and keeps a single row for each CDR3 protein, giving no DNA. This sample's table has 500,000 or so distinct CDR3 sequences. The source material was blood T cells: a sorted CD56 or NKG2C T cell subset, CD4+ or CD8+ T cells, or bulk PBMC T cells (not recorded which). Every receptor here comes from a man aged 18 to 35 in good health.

The CDR3 is CSASDRLTNNEQFF. The rearrangement joins TRBV29-1 to TRBJ2-1; as DNA is missing, the TRBD1 call by TCRdb cannot be tested. The CDR3 contains 14 residues. CDR1 and CDR2 from the germline V gene are SQVTM and ANQGSEA.

The CDR3 loop is CARTGRDNEQFF. The chain carries TRBV14 and TRBJ2-1. The CDR3 contains 12 residues. Looked up from germline, CDR1 is SGHDN and CDR2 is FVKESK. The entire variable domain, with the rest obtained from reference TRBV14 and TRBJ2-1, is as follows: EAGVTQFPSHSVIEKGQTVTLRCDPISGHDNLYWYRRVMGKEIKFLLHFVKESKQDESGMPNNRFLAERTGGTYSTLKVQPAELEDSGVYFCARTGRDNEQFFGPGTRLTVL.

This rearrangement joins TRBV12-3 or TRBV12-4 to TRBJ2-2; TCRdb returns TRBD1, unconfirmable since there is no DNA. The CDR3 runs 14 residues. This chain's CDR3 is CASMEGGDTGELFF.

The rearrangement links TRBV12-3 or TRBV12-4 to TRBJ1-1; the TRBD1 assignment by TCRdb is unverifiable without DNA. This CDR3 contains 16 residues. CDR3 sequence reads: CASSFGTGYSFTEAFF.

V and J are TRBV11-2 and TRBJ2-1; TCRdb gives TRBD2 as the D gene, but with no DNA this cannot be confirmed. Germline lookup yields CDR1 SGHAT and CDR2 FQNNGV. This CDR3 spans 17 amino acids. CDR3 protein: CASSLDLAGLPYNEQFF.

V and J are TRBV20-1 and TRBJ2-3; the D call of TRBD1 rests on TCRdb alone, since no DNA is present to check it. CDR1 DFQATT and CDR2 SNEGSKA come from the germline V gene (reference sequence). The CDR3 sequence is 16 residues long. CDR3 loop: CSATQSRGRGGDTQYF.

CDR3 region: CASSQDGRGQPQHF. The chain carries TRBV12-3 or TRBV12-4 and TRBJ1-5; TCRdb gives TRBD1 as the D gene, but with no DNA this cannot be confirmed. The CDR3 has 14 amino acids.

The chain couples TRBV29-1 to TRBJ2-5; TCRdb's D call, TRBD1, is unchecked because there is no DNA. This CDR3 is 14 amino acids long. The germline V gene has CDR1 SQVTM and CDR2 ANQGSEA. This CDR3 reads CSAGQEGGRETQYF.

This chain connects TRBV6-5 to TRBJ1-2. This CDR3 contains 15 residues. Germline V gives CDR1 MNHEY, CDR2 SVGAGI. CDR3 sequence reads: CASSSPGRPDPSYTF.

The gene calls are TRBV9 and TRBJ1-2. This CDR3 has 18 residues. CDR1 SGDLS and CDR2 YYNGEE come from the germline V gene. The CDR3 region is CASSPEGTGLDPNYGYTF.

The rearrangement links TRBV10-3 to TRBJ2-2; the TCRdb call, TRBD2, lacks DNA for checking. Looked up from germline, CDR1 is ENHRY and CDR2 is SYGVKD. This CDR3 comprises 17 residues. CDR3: CAISESRLAGGAGELFF.

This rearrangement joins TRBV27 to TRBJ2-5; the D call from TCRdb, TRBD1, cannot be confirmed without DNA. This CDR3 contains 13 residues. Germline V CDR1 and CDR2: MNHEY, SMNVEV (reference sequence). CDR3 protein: CASSLGRAQTQYF.

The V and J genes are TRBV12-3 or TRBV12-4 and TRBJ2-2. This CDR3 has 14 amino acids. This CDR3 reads CASTANLNTGELFF.

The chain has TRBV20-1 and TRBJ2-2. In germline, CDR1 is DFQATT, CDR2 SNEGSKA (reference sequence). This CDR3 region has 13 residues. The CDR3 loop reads CSASPRSTGELFF.

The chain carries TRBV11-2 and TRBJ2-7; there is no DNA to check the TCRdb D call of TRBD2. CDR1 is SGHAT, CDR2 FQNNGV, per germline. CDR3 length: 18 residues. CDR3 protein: CASSLEGGRLAAAYEQYF. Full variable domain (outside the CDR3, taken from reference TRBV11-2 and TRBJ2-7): EAGVAQSPRYKIIEKRQSVAFWCNPISGHATLYWYQQILGQGPKLLIQFQNNGVVDDSQLPKDRFSAERLKGVDSTLKIQPAKLEDSAVYLCASSLEGGRLAAAYEQYFGPGTRLTVT.

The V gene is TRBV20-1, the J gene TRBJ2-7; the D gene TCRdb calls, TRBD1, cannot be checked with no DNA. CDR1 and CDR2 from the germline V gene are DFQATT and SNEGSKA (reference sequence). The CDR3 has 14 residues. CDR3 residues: CSARRTGSSYEQYF.

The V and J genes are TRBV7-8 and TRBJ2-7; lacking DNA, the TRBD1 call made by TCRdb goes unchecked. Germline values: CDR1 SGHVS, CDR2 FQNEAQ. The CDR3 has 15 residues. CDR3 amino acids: CASSLSWDSSYEQYF. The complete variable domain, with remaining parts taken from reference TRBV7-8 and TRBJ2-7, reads GAGVSQSPRYKVAKRGQDVALRCDPISGHVSLFWYQQALGQGPEFLTYFQNEAQLDKSGLPSDRFFAERPEGSVSTLKIQRTQQEDSAVYLCASSLSWDSSYEQYFGPGTRLTVT.

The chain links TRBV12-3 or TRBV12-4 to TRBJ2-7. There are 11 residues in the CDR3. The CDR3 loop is CASRLAGEHYF.

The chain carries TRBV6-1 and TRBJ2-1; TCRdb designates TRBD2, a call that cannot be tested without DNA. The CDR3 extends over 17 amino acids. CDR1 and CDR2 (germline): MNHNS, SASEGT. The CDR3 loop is CASSDTSGHAPYNEQFF.

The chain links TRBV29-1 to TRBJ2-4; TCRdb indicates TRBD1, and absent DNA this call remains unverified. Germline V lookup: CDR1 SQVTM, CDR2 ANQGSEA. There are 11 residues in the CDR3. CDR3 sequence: CSTTQGNIQYF.

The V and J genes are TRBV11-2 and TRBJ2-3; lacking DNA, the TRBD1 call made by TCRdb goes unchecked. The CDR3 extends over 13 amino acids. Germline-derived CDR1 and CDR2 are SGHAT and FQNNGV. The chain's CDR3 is CASSLDRADTQYF.

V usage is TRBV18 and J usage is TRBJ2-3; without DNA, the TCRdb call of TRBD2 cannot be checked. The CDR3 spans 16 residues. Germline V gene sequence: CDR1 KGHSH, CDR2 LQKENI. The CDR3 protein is CASSPSGGRRIDTQYF.

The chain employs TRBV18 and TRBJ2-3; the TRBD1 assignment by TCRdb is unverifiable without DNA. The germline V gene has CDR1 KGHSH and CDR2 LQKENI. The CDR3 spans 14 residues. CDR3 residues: CASSPGAITDTQYF.

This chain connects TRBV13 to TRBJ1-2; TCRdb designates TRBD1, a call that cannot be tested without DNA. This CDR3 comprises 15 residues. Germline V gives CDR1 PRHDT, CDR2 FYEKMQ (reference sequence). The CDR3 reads CASSLRGETNYGYTF.

The CDR3 here is CASSSAGRDTQYF. The chain carries TRBV6-2 or TRBV6-3 and TRBJ2-3; TCRdb reports TRBD2, a call that lacks DNA to check it against. This CDR3 has 13 residues. Per the germline V gene, CDR1 is MNHEY and CDR2 is SVGEGT.

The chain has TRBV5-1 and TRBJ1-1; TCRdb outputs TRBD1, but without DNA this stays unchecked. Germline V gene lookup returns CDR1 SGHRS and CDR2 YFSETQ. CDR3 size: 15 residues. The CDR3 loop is CASSPRQGLVSEAFF.

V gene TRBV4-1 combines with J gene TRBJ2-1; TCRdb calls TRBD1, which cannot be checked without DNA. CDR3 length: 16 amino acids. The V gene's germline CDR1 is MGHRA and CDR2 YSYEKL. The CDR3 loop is CASSQDATGSYNEQFF.

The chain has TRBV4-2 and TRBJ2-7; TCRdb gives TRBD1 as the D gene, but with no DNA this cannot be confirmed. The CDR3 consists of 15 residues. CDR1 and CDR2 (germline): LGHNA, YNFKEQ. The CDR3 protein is CASSLNRDGAYEQYF.